The present T cell receptor (beta chain) was sequenced within a study of blood T cells in healthy people across ages. Study information: In model experiments, template switching was able to capture about one barcoded beta molecule for every two T cells that were present.

The use of a sample-barcoded 5' primer and a J-beta primer mix characterized a second PCR of about 6 to 11 cycles. TCRdb reanalysed the 5' RACE reads using MiXCR and keeps one entry per CDR3 protein. Of roughly 930,000 distinct CDR3 sequences listed, about 48% were seen once; the top ten hold 13%. CDR3 length: 17 amino acids. V was clipped by 4 bases and J by 7 bases; unmatched bases: 15. Germline loops: CDR1 MNHNY, CDR2 SVGAGI (reference sequence). The source is a man aged 25-40 years in good health. The rearrangement links TRBV6-6 to TRBJ2-1; 8 bases map to TRBD2. Sequencing was done on a sample of blood. In DNA form, the CDR3 reads TGTGCCAGCAGTTCCATTTACTCCGGGACTAGTGGGAATGAGCAGTTCTTC. It yields the protein CASSSIYSGTSGNEQFF.